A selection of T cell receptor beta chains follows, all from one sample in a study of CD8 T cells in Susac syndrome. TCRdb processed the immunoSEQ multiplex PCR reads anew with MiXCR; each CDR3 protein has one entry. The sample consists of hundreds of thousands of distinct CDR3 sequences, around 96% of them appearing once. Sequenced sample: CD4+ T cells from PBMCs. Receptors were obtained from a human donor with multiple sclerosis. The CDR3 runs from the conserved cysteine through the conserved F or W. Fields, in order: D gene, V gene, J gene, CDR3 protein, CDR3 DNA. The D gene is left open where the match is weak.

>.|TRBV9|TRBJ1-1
CASSAFPGTEAFF
TGTGCCAGCAGCGCCTTTCCGGGGACTGAAGCTTTCTTT
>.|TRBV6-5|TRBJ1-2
CASSYSPDVGGYTF
TGTGCCAGCAGTTACAGCCCCGACGTGGGGGGCTACACCTTC
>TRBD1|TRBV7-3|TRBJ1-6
CASSPEQGRVSPLHF
TGTGCCAGCAGCCCGGAACAGGGGAGAGTGTCACCCCTCCACTTT
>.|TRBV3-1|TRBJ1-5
CASSQEWQGPQHF
TGTGCCAGCAGCCAAGAATGGCAGGGACCCCAGCATTTT
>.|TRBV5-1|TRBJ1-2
CASSLVVVGASRLGYTF
TGCGCCAGCAGCTTGGTAGTTGTGGGAGCCAGCCGCCTTGGCTACACCTTC
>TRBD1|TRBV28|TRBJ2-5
CASSLPDRVGETQYF
TGTGCCAGCAGTTTACCGGACAGGGTCGGGGAGACCCAGTACTTC
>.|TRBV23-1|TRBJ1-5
CASSQVDQPQHF
TGCGCCAGCAGTCAAGTCGATCAGCCCCAGCATTTT
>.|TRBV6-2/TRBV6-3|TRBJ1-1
CASSYADRPEAFF
TGTGCCAGCAGTTACGCCGACAGGCCGGAAGCTTTCTTT
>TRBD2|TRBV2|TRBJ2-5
CASRRGKETQYF
TGTGCCAGCAGGCGGGGGAAAGAGACCCAGTACTTC
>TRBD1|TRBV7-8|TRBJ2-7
CASSLADRDYEQYF
TGTGCCAGCAGCTTAGCAGACAGGGACTACGAGCAGTACTTC
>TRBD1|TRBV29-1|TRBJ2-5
CSVEDLGRTGGKTQYF
TGCAGCGTTGAAGATCTGGGACGGACAGGGGGCAAGACCCAGTACTTC
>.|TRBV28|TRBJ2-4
CASSLYTGNNKNIQYF
TGTGCCAGCAGTTTATATACAGGGAACAATAAAAACATTCAGTACTTC
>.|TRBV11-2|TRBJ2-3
CASSLTDTDTQYF
TGTGCCAGCAGCTTGACAGATACAGATACGCAGTATTTT
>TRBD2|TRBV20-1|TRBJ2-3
CSAKSPGTSGRGTQYF
TGCAGTGCTAAATCCCCCGGGACTAGCGGGAGAGGGACGCAGTATTTT
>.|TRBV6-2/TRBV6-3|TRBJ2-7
CASSSRTYEQYF
TGTGCCAGCAGTAGCAGGACCTACGAGCAGTACTTC
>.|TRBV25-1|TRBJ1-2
CASSIQANYGYTF
TGTGCCAGCAGTATCCAGGCTAACTATGGCTACACCTTC